This T cell receptor (beta chain) was obtained from a study of cytomegalovirus exposure and HLA in healthy donors. With 60 Vbeta and 13 Jbeta primers, the PCR was carried out. The assay was immunoSEQ multiplex PCR, and TCRdb's table has in-frame clones only and misses some. Of roughly 160,000 clones listed, approximately 82% are singletons. Trimming took off 7 bases at V and 7 bases at J, with 22 bases between the two ends. CDR1 and CDR2 (germline): SGHTA, FQGNSA. The CDR3 is 15 amino acids. The clonotype originates from a male donor in good health and CMV-seropositive. The chain couples TRBV7-2 to TRBJ1-1; weak D call: TRBD1 (6 bases). The sample taken for sequencing was PBMCs. The CDR3 DNA is TGTGCCAGCACCCCATTAACCCCAGGGGTTGGTGAAGCTTTCTTT. This encodes CASTPLTPGVGEAFF.